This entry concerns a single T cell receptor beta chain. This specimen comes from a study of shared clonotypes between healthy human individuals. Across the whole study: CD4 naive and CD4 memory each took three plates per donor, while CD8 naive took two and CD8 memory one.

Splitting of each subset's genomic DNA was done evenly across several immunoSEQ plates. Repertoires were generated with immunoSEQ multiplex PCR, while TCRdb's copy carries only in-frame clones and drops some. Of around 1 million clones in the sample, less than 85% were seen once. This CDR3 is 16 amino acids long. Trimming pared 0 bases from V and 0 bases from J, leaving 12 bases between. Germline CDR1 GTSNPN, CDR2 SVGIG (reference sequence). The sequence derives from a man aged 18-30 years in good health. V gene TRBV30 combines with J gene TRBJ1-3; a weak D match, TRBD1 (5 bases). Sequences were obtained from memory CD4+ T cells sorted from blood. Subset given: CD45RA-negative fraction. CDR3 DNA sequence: TGTGCCTGGAGTGTCACGGGGCTACTCTCTGGAAACACCATATATTTT. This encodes CAWSVTGLLSGNTIYF.